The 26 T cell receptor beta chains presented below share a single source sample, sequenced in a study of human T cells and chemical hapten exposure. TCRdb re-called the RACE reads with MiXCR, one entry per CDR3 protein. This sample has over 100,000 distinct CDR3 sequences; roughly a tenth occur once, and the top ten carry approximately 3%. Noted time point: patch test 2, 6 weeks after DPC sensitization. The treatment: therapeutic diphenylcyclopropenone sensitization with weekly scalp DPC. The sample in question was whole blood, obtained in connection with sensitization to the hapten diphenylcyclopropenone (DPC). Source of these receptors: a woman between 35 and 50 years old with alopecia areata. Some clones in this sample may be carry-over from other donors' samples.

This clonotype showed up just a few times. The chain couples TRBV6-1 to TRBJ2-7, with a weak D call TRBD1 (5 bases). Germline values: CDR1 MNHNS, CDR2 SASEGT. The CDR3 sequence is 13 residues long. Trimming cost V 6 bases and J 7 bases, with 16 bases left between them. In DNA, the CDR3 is TGTGCCAGCAGCGAGCGTACAGGTTGGGAGCAGTACTTC. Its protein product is CASSERTGWEQYF.

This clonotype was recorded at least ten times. CDR3 sequence: CASSEEGPRYGYTF. Here the CDR3 DNA reads TGCGCCAGCAGCGAGGAGGGACCGCGTTATGGCTACACCTTC. The V gene is TRBV5-1, the J gene TRBJ1-2, with D perhaps TRBD1 (5 bases). Germline V gives CDR1 SGHRS, CDR2 YFSETQ. V was clipped by 4 bases and J by 5 bases, with 15 bases between them. The length of the CDR3 is 14 residues.

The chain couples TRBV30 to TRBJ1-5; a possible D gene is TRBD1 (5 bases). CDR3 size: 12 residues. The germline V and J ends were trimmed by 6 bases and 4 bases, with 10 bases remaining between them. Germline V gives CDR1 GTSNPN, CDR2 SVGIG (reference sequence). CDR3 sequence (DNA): TGTGCCTGCCGGGACGGGAATCAGCCCCAGCATTTT. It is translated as CACRDGNQPQHF. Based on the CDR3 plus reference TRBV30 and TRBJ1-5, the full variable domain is SQTIHQWPATLVQPVGSPLSLECTVEGTSNPNLYWYRQAAGRGLQLLFYSVGIGQISSEVPQNLSASRPQDRQFILSSKKLLLSDSGFYLCACRDGNQPQHFGDGTRLSIL.

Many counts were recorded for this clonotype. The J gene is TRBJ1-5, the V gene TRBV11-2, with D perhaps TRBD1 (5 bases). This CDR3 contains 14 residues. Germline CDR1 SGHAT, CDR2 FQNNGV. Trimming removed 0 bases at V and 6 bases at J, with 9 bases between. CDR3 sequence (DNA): TGTGCCAGCAGCTTAGACAGGGTGGGTCAGCCCCAGCATTTT. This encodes CASSLDRVGQPQHF.

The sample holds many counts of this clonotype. The CDR3 region is CASSLGGTGSTYEQYF. Written as DNA, the CDR3 is TGTGCCAGCAGCTTAGGTGGGACAGGGAGTACCTACGAGCAGTACTTC. V and J are TRBV11-2 and TRBJ2-7; 9 positions match TRBD1. Per germline, CDR1 SGHAT and CDR2 FQNNGV. V was pared by 1 base and J by 2 bases, with 6 bases of the junction left unmatched. The CDR3 runs to 16 residues. Drawing the rest from reference TRBV11-2 and TRBJ2-7, the complete variable domain is EAGVAQSPRYKIIEKRQSVAFWCNPISGHATLYWYQQILGQGPKLLIQFQNNGVVDDSQLPKDRFSAERLKGVDSTLKIQPAKLEDSAVYLCASSLGGTGSTYEQYFGPGTRLTVT.

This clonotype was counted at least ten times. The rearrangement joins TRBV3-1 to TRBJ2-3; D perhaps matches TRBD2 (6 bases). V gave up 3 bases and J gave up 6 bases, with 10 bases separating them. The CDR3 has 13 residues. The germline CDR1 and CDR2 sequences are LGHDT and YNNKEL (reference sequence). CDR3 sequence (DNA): TGTGCCAGCAGCCACGGCGGGGCGGATACGCAGTATTTT. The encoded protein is CASSHGGADTQYF.

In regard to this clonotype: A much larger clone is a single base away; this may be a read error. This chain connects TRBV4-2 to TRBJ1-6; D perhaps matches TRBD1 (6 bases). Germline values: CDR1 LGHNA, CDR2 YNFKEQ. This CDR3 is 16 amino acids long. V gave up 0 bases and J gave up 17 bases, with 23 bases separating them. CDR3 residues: CASSQDRTASDSAFHF. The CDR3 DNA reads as TGTGCCAGCAGCCAAGACAGGACAGCATCCGATTCGGCCTTCCACTTT.

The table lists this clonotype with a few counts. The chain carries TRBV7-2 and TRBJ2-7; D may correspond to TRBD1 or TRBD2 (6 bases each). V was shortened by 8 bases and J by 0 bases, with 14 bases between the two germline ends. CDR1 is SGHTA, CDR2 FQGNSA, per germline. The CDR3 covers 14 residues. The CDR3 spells CASSGGGTSYEQYF. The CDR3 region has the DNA TGTGCCAGCTCAGGAGGGGGGACCTCCTACGAGCAGTACTTC.

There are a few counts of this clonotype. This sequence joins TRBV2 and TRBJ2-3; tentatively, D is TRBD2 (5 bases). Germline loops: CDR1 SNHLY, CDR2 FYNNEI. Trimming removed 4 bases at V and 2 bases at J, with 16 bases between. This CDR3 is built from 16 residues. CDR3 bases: TGTGCCAGCAGTGGAGGGCCTAGCAGATACACAGATACGCAGTATTTT. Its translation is CASSGGPSRYTDTQYF.

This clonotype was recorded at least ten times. CDR3: CASSYDGQGRHF. CDR3 DNA: TGTGCCAGCAGTTACGATGGACAAGGGAGGCATTTT. The genes are TRBV6-6 and TRBJ1-5, with a tentative D call TRBD1 (5 bases). Germline loops: CDR1 MNHNY, CDR2 SVGAGI (reference sequence). V lost 2 bases and J lost 15, with 14 bases in between. The CDR3 loop spans 12 amino acids.

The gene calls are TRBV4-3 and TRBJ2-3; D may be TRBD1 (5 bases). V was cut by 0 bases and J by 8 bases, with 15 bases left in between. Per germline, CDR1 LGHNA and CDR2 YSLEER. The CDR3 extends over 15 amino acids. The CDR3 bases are TGCGCCAGCAGCCAAGACAACTCACAAAGGGGTACGCAGTATTTT. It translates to CASSQDNSQRGTQYF.

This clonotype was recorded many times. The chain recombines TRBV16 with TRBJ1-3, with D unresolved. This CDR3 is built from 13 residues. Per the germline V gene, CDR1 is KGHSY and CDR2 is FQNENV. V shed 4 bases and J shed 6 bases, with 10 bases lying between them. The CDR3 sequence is CASSRPAENTIYF. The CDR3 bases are TGTGCCAGCAGCCGCCCCGCCGAAAACACCATATATTTT.

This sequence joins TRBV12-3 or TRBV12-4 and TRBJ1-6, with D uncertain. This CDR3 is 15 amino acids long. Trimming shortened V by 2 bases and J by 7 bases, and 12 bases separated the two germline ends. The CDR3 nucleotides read TGTGCCAGCAGTTTACTGGTGTCCTCGAATTCACCCCTCCACTTT. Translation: CASSLLVSSNSPLHF.

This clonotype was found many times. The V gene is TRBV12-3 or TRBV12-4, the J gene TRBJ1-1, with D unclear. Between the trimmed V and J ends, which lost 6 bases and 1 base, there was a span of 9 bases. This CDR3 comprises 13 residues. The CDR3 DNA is TGTGCCAGCAGACCTCAGGAGAACACTGAAGCTTTCTTT. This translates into CASRPQENTEAFF.

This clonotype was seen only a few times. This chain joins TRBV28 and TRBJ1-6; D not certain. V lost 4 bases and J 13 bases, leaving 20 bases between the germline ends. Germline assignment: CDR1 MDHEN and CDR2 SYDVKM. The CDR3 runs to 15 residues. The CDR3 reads CASSSSIGRLGPLHF. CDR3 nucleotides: TGTGCCAGCAGTTCCAGCATTGGTAGGCTGGGGCCCCTCCACTTT.

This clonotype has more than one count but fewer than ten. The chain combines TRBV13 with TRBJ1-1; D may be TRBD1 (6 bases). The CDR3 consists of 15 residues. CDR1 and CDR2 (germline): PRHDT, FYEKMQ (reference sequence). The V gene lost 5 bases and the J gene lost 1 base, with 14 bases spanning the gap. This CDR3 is CASSPRAGANTEAFF. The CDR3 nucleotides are TGTGCCAGCAGCCCAAGGGCAGGGGCGAACACTGAAGCTTTCTTT.

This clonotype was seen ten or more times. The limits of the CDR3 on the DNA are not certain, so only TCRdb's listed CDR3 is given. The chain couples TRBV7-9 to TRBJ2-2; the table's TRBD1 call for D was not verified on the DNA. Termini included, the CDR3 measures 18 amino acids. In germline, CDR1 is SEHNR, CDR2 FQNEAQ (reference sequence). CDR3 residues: CASSPPRRTSKHRGAVFF.

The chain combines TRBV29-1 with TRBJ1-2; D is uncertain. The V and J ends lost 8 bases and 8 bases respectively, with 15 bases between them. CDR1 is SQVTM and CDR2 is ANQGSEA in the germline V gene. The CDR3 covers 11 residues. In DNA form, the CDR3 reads TGCAGCTCCAGATACTCGGGAGGCTACACCTTC. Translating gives CSSRYSGGYTF.

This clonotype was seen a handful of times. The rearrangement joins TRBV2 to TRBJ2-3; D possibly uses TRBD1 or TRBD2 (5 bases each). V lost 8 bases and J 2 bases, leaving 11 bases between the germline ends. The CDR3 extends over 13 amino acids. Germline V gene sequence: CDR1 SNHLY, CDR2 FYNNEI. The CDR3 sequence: CASRTGTTDTQYF. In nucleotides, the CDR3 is TGTGCCAGCCGGACGGGGACCACAGATACGCAGTATTTT.

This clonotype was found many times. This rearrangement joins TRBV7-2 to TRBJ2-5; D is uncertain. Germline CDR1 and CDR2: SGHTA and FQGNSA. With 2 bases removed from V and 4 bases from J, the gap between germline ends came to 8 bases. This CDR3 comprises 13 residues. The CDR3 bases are TGTGCCAGCAGCTTAAACTATGTAGAGACCCAGTACTTC. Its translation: CASSLNYVETQYF.

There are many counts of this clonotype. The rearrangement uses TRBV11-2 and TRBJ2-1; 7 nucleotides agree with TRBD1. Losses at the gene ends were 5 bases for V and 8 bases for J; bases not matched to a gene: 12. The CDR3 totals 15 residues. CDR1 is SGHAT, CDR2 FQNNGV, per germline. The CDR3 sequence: CASSPMTGKVHEQFF. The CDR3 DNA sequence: TGTGCCAGCAGCCCGATGACAGGGAAGGTCCATGAGCAGTTCTTC.

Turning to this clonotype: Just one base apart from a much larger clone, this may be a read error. CDR3 protein: CASSPDRGGYTIYF. CDR3 DNA sequence: TGTGCCAGCAGCCCGGACAGGGGAGGATACACCATATATTTT. The chain is built from TRBV7-2 and TRBJ1-3; 9 bases match TRBD1. The CDR3 runs to 14 residues. The germline V gene encodes CDR1 SGHTA and CDR2 FQGNSA. The J segment lost 8 bases and the V segment lost 5 bases, leaving 7 bases of the junction unmatched. The whole variable domain, remainder taken from reference TRBV7-2 and TRBJ1-3, is GAGVSQSPSNKVTEKGKDVELRCDPISGHTALYWYRQSLGQGLEFLIYFQGNSAPDKSGLPSDRFSAERTGGSVSTLTIQRTQQEDSAVYLCASSPDRGGYTIYFGEGSWLTVV.

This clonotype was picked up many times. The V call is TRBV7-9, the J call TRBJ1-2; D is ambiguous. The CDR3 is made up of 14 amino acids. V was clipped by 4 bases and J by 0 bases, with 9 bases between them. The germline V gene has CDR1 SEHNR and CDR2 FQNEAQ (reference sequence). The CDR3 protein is CASSYRVANYGYTF. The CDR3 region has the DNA TGTGCCAGCAGCTATAGAGTGGCTAACTATGGCTACACCTTC.

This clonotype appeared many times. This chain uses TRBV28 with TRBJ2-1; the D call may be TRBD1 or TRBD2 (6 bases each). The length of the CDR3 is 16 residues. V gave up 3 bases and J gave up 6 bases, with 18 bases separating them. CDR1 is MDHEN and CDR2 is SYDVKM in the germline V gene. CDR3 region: CASSFPGAPNPNEQFF. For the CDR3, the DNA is TGTGCCAGCAGTTTCCCGGGGGCGCCGAACCCCAATGAGCAGTTCTTC. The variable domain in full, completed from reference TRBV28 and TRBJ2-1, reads DVKVTQSSRYLVKRTGEKVFLECVQDMDHENMFWYRQDPGLGLRLIYFSYDVKMKEKGDIPEGYSVSREKKERFSLILESASTNQTSMYLCASSFPGAPNPNEQFFGPGTRLTVL.

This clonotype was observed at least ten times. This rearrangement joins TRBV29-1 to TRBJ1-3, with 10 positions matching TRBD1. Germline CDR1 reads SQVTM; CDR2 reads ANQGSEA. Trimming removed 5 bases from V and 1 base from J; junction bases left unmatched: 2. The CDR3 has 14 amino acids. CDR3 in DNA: TGCAGCGTTAGACAGGGGGCGTCTGGAAACACCATATATTTT. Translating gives CSVRQGASGNTIYF.

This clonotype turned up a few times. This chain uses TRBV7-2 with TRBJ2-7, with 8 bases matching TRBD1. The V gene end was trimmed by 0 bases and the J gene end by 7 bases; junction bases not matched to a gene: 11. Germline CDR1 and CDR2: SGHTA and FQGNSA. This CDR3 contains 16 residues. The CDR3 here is CASSLASGTGTLEQYF. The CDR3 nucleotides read TGTGCCAGCAGCTTAGCGTCCGGGACAGGAACCCTGGAGCAGTACTTC.